This T cell receptor beta chain appears in the sequencing data of a study of OX40 agonist ivuxolimab in advanced cancers. The study's findings and limits: Those patients achieving a partial response at 0.1-3.0 mg/kg showed among the lowest clonal expansion.

The CDR3 has 14 residues. CDR1 MNHNY and CDR2 SVGAGI come from the germline V gene (reference sequence). Between the trimmed V and J ends, which lost 6 bases and 4 bases, there was a span of 14 bases. Here immunoSEQ multiplex PCR was the method, and the copy in TCRdb shows in-frame clones only, minus some. The sample consists of fewer than 65,000 clones, about 80% of them appearing once. With regard to this clone: No antigen is known for it.

This clonotype was obtained from an adult with an advanced solid tumor such as melanoma, head and neck, liver or kidney cancer. The rearrangement links TRBV6-6 to TRBJ2-3, with a tentative D call TRBD2 (6 bases). Sequenced material: CD4+ or CD8+ T cells sorted from blood, taken in a trial of the OX40 agonist ivuxolimab. This CDR3 reads CASSRVGTSDTQYF. The CDR3, as DNA: TGTGCCAGCAGCCGCGTTGGGACTTCAGATACGCAGTATTTT.